The clone carrying this T cell receptor beta chain was picked up many times. Germline V gene lookup returns CDR1 SGHDN and CDR2 FVKESK. After removal of 0 bases from V and 3 bases from J, the junction contained 4 bases not matched to a gene. The CDR3 spans 18 residues. A library of TCRbeta sequences, prepared with unique molecular identifiers, was generated. TCRdb itself ran the PCR reads through MiXCR, one entry per CDR3 protein. The sample lists over 150,000 distinct CDR3 sequences; approximately 6% were seen once. This record belongs to a study of T-cell reconstitution after alpha-beta-depleted transplantation in children.

This TCR was sampled from a girl under three years old with combined immunodeficiency, due to receive a stem cell transplant. The V call is TRBV14, the J call TRBJ2-1; TRBD2 agrees at 14 bases. This specimen consisted of PBMCs, obtained before TCRalphabeta/CD19-depleted stem cell transplant. CDR3 in DNA: TGTGCCAGCAGCCAAGAGGGACTAGCGGGAGATTTCTACAATGAGCAGTTCTTC. Protein sequence: CASSQEGLAGDFYNEQFF. Variable domain in full (rest from reference TRBV14 and TRBJ2-1): EAGVTQFPSHSVIEKGQTVTLRCDPISGHDNLYWYRRVMGKEIKFLLHFVKESKQDESGMPNNRFLAERTGGTYSTLKVQPAELEDSGVYFCASSQEGLAGDFYNEQFFGPGTRLTVL.